These 7 T cell receptor beta chains share one sample of origin, sequenced in a study of T-cell reconstitution after alpha-beta-depleted transplantation in children. Molecular barcoding with unique molecular identifiers was used for the TCRbeta library. TCRdb reprocessed the PCR reads with MiXCR, giving one entry per CDR3 protein. The sample has around 680,000 distinct CDR3 sequences, roughly 15% seen once; the top ten hold approximately 1%. The sample consisted of PBMCs from the stem cell graft donor, taken from the stem cell graft. These receptors originate from a human donor who donated a stem cell graft to a child with acute myeloid leukemia.

This clonotype was seen at least ten times. V gene TRBV5-6 combines with J gene TRBJ1-1; no reliable D call. The CDR3 covers 13 residues. Trimming removed 4 bases at V and 2 bases at J, with 9 bases between. Germline V gives CDR1 SGHDT, CDR2 YYEEEE. The CDR3 loop reads CASSLNDNTEAFF. The CDR3 DNA sequence: TGTGCCAGCAGCCTGAACGACAACACTGAAGCTTTCTTT. The entire variable domain, with the rest obtained from reference TRBV5-6 and TRBJ1-1, is as follows: DAGVTQSPTHLIKTRGQQVTLRCSPKSGHDTVSWYQQALGQGPQFIFQYYEEEERQRGNFPDRFSGHQFPNYSSELNVNALLLGDSALYLCASSLNDNTEAFFGQGTRLTVV.

This clonotype was seen at least ten times. The chain joins TRBV7-8 to TRBJ1-2; D may be TRBD1 (6 bases). The CDR3 runs 14 residues. Germline V gene sequence: CDR1 SGHVS, CDR2 FQNEAQ. Trimming shortened V by 4 bases and J by 4 bases, and 13 bases separated the two germline ends. CDR3 DNA sequence: TGTGCCAGCAGCTCATGGGGGGGCGCCTATGGCTACACCTTC. Residues: CASSSWGGAYGYTF. The full variable domain, with the rest looked up from reference TRBV7-8 and TRBJ1-2, is GAGVSQSPRYKVAKRGQDVALRCDPISGHVSLFWYQQALGQGPEFLTYFQNEAQLDKSGLPSDRFFAERPEGSVSTLKIQRTQQEDSAVYLCASSSWGGAYGYTFGSGTRLTVV.

The chain recombines TRBV5-8 with TRBJ2-3, with 8 bases that match TRBD2. In germline, CDR1 is SGHTS, CDR2 YDEGEE. J lost 0 bases, V lost 1 base, and 10 bases had no gene match. The CDR3 has 18 amino acids. The CDR3 sequence: CASSLFRGGGKSTDTQYF. CDR3 nucleotides: TGTGCCAGCAGCTTGTTCCGGGGGGGAGGAAAAAGCACAGATACGCAGTATTTT.

This clonotype has a handful of counts. J is TRBJ1-3 and V is TRBV13; 9 bases are a match to TRBD1. This CDR3 comprises 14 residues. V trimming: 3 bases; J trimming: 11 bases; junction bases outside the gene matches: 8. From germline, CDR1 is PRHDT and CDR2 FYEKMQ (reference sequence). The CDR3 bases are TGTGCCAGCAGCTTGACCGGGACAGGGAACCCCATATATTTT. It codes for CASSLTGTGNPIYF.

Regarding this clonotype: A much more abundant neighbour one base away suggests this may be a read error. The chain has TRBV20-1 and TRBJ1-5; a possible D gene is TRBD1 (6 bases). The CDR3 runs to 12 residues. Germline lookup yields CDR1 DFQATT and CDR2 SNEGSKA (reference sequence). CDR3 residues: CSGAGRDRPQHF. The DNA of the CDR3 is TGTTCGGGGGCAGGGAGAGATCGGCCCCAGCATTTT.

This clonotype was counted ten times or more. The genes are TRBV29-1 and TRBJ1-2; D is ambiguous. The germline V and J ends were trimmed by 1 base and 4 bases, with 13 bases remaining between them. CDR3 length equals 14 residues. CDR1 is SQVTM and CDR2 is ANQGSEA in the germline V gene. The CDR3 spells CSVEVGEFRYGYTF. The CDR3, as DNA: TGCAGCGTTGAAGTGGGCGAATTCCGCTATGGCTACACCTTC. Full variable domain (outside the CDR3, taken from reference TRBV29-1 and TRBJ1-2): SAVISQKPSRDICQRGTSLTIQCQVDSQVTMMFWYRQQPGQSLTLIATANQGSEATYESGFVIDKFPISRPNLTFSTLTVSNMSPEDSSIYLCSVEVGEFRYGYTFGSGTRLTVV.

This clonotype was observed many times. The chain is built from TRBV20-1 and TRBJ1-6, with 8 bases lining up with TRBD1. The CDR3 sequence is 14 residues long. Looked up from germline, CDR1 is DFQATT and CDR2 is SNEGSKA (reference sequence). J gave up 11 bases and V 2 bases, and 8 bases lay outside the gene matches. CDR3 in DNA: TGCAGTGCTAGAAGACAGGGGAATGACACACCCCTCCACTTT. Its protein is CSARRQGNDTPLHF.